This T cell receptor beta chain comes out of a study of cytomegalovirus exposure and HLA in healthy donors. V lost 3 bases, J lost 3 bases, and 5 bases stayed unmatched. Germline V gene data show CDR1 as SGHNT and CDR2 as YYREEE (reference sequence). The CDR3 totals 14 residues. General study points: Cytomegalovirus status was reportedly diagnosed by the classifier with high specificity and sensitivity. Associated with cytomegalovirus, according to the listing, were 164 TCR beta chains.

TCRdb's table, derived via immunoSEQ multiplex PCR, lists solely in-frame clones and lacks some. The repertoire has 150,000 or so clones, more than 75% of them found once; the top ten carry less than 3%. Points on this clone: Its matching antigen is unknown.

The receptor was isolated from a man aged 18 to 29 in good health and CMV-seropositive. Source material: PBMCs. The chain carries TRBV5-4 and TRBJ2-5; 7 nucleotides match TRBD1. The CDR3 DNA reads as TGTGCCAGCAGCTACCAGACAGGGAAAGAGACCCAGTACTTC. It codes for CASSYQTGKETQYF.